This TCR beta chain was found in a study of cytomegalovirus exposure and HLA in healthy donors. Comments on this clone: Its antigen remains unidentified.

Germline CDR1 and CDR2: SNHLY and FYNNEI. With 6 bases removed from V and 3 bases from J, the gap between germline ends came to 15 bases. The CDR3 has 14 residues. Study results and caveats: Upon later analysis, TCR association rates were observed to vary by HLA locus, being highest for DRB1 and lowest for HLA-C.

The PCR used 60 Vbeta and 13 Jbeta primers. Some clones are missing from TCRdb's copy, which holds only in-frame ones; the method was immunoSEQ multiplex PCR. In the table there are approximately 110,000 clones, less than 85% of which are singletons. The rearrangement joins TRBV2 to TRBJ2-7; maybe TRBD2 (6 bases). Input material: PBMCs. The source of this sequence is a man in his forties in good health and CMV-seropositive. The CDR3 loop reads CASRGEAAFYEQYF. The CDR3, as DNA: TGTGCCAGCAGGGGGGAGGCAGCCTTCTACGAGCAGTACTTC. Full variable domain (missing parts from reference TRBV2 and TRBJ2-7): EPEVTQTPSHQVTQMGQEVILRCVPISNHLYFYWYRQILGQKVEFLVSFYNNEISEKSEIFDDQFSVERPDGSNFTLKIRSTKLEDSAMYFCASRGEAAFYEQYFGPGTRLTVT.